This T cell receptor (beta chain) was identified in a study of identical twins. Whole-study findings and limits: Part of the zero-insertion signal could reflect confounding by invariant MAIT and iNKT cells. Alpha sequences out of frame and shared by twins had excess low generation probability. Conclusions rested on cross-sectional statistics rather than following the same donors. Whereas memory repertoires showed no such difference, abundant cord blood beta clonotypes carried fewer insertions.

The length of the CDR3 is 12 residues. Germline assignment: CDR1 MNHEY and CDR2 SVGEGT. V lost 3 bases to trimming and J lost 11 bases, with 12 bases between them. There are many counts of this clonotype. The antigen remains unidentified. Using its own MiXCR run on the 5' RACE reads, TCRdb lists one record per CDR3 protein. The sample consists of 250,000 or so distinct CDR3 sequences, approximately 8.3% of them appearing once. The sample was also reused in another study, on yellow fever vaccine responses in identical twins.

The chain carries TRBV6-2 or TRBV6-3 and TRBJ2-3; D is unclear. The clonotype was recovered from a woman aged 18-29 years in good health. Sequencing was carried out using CD8+ T cells sorted from blood. The CDR3: CASSYESRKQYF. DNA of the CDR3: TGTGCCAGCAGTTATGAATCCAGGAAGCAGTATTTT.